This T cell receptor (beta chain) was sequenced in a study of cytomegalovirus exposure and HLA in healthy donors. Whole-study findings and limits: Within an earlier analysis, most TCR beta V segments proved productive either about 90% or about 30% of the time. TCR beta sequences numbering under 20,000 were associated with HLA alleles at 0.05 false discovery rate in a later analysis. Immune exposure data for these donors was limited to CMV serostatus. In a later analysis, V- and J-gene trimming of beta chains associated with a DCLRE1C missense variant, replicated independently.

The germline V and J ends were trimmed by 3 bases and 7 bases, with 21 bases remaining between them. The CDR3 runs to 17 residues. Per the germline V gene, CDR1 is MDHEN and CDR2 is SYDVKM. A remark on this clone: Antigen specificity is unknown.

The PCR contained 60 Vbeta and 13 Jbeta primers. The table came from immunoSEQ multiplex PCR; TCRdb's copy has only in-frame clones and leaves some out. Of roughly 170,000 clones listed, 70% to 90% are singletons. Sequencing input: PBMCs. The chain recombines TRBV28 with TRBJ1-4, with D perhaps matching TRBD1 (5 bases). This sequence originates from a woman in her twenties or thirties in good health and CMV-seronegative. Here the CDR3 DNA reads TGTGCCAGCAGTTTCTTCGGCCCATGGGGTCAGGGTGAAAAACTGTTTTTT. It translates to CASSFFGPWGQGEKLFF.